A single sample is the source of the 25 T cell receptor beta chains below, sequenced in a study of blood T cells in healthy people across ages. It was with a sample-barcoded 5' primer and a J-beta primer mix that a second PCR of roughly 6 to 12 cycles was run. TCRdb reprocessed the 5' RACE reads with MiXCR, giving one entry per CDR3 protein. Of roughly 900,000 distinct CDR3 sequences detected, around 49% appear once; the ten largest clones hold under 15%. Sequencing was done on a sample of blood. The receptor set was obtained from a man younger than 40 in good health.

This clonotype was recorded a few times. This chain connects TRBV4-1 to TRBJ1-4, with no clear D. Trimming left V 1 base short and J 8 bases short, with 5 bases between. Germline CDR1 MGHRA, CDR2 YSYEKL. This CDR3 spans 12 amino acids. CDR3 coding DNA: TGCGCCAGCAGCCAAGTGAGCGAAAAACTGTTTTTT. Amino acid sequence: CASSQVSEKLFF.

This chain links TRBV20-1 with TRBJ2-5; tentative D call: TRBD2 (6 bases). The J call could be wrong; TRBJ2-7 is a better fit for the DNA end. The length of the CDR3 is 13 residues. Germline V CDR1 and CDR2: DFQATT, SNEGSKA (reference sequence). CDR3 residues: CSAALGGQSEQYF. DNA of the CDR3: TGCAGTGCTGCCCTAGGAGGGCAGAGCGAGCAGTACTTC.

The chain carries TRBV3-1 and TRBJ2-1, with 11 positions matching TRBD2. Trimming cost V 3 bases and J 12 bases; bases outside gene matches: 4. The CDR3 has 13 amino acids. Germline CDR1 LGHDT, CDR2 YNNKEL (reference sequence). The CDR3 here is CASSHGTSGRQFF. For the CDR3, the DNA is TGTGCCAGCAGCCACGGGACTAGCGGACGGCAGTTCTTC.

A few counts support this clonotype. The rearrangement uses TRBV30 and TRBJ2-4, with 7 bases identical to TRBD1. The J call is in doubt because the DNA end fits TRBJ2-7 better. The CDR3 has 14 amino acids. Germline CDR1 GTSNPN, CDR2 SVGIG (reference sequence). CDR3 DNA: TGTGCCTGGAGTCTTGGGGCAGGGGGTTCCGAGCAGTACTTC. As protein: CAWSLGAGGSEQYF.

The rearrangement joins TRBV7-8 to TRBJ1-6, with a tentative D call TRBD1 (6 bases). The germline CDR1 and CDR2 sequences are SGHVS and FQNEAQ. V gave up 5 bases and J gave up 10 bases, with 18 bases separating them. The CDR3 has 15 amino acids. The CDR3 DNA reads TGTGCCAGCAGCGGAGGAACAGGGTGGGGATCACCCCTCCACTTT. Translation gives CASSGGTGWGSPLHF.

The table lists this clonotype with a few counts. The chain joins TRBV24-1 to TRBJ2-3, with D possibly TRBD2 on 7 matching bases. The germline V gene encodes CDR1 KGHDR and CDR2 SFDVKD. The CDR3 runs 14 residues. The V end lost 4 bases, the J end lost 8 bases, and 15 bases lay between the germline ends. DNA for the CDR3: TGTGCCACCAGTGACAGCGGGACATCAGCTACGCAGTATTTT. This translates into CATSDSGTSATQYF.

This clonotype was counted a few times. The chain recombines TRBV29-1 with TRBJ1-2, with D tentatively TRBD1 (6 bases). Deletions cut 5 bases from V and 4 bases from J, with 14 bases between. The CDR3 runs to 13 residues. Germline CDR1 is SQVTM and CDR2 is ANQGSEA. In nucleotides, the CDR3 is TGCAGCGTTAGCCAGCAGGGGAGCTATGGCTACACCTTC. It specifies CSVSQQGSYGYTF.

The gene calls are TRBV12-5 and TRBJ2-1, with D perhaps matching TRBD1 or TRBD2 (5 bases each). Germline CDR1 reads LGHNT; CDR2 reads FRNRAP. The CDR3 runs 13 residues. With 7 bases removed from V and 4 bases from J, the gap between germline ends came to 11 bases. The CDR3 coding sequence is TGTGCTAGTGATCCGGGACGTTACAATGAGCAGTTCTTC. Translated: CASDPGRYNEQFF.

Comment on this clonotype: This may be a read error: a much more frequent sequence differs by one nucleotide. The J gene is TRBJ2-1, the V gene TRBV6-2 or TRBV6-3, with 7 nucleotides matching TRBD2. The germline V gene encodes CDR1 MNHEY and CDR2 SVGEGT. CDR3 length: 13 residues. Trimming cost V 6 bases and J 13 bases; bases outside gene matches: 12. The CDR3 is CASSRLASETQFF. The DNA of the CDR3 is TGTGCCAGCAGCCGACTAGCCTCAGAGACCCAGTTCTTC.

There are a few counts of this clonotype. V is TRBV15 and J is TRBJ2-3; 7 nucleotides line up with TRBD2. Losses at the gene ends were 3 bases for V and 0 bases for J; bases not matched to a gene: 6. The CDR3 runs 16 residues. Germline V lookup: CDR1 LNHNV, CDR2 YYDKDF (reference sequence). CDR3: CATSSLAGVSTDTQYF. CDR3 DNA sequence: TGTGCCACCAGCAGCTTGGCGGGGGTTAGCACAGATACGCAGTATTTT.

A few counts support this clonotype. The chain has TRBV20-1 and TRBJ1-5; tentatively, D is TRBD1 (6 bases). From germline, CDR1 is DFQATT and CDR2 SNEGSKA (reference sequence). Trimming left V 3 bases short and J 1 base short, with 19 bases between. The CDR3 extends over 17 amino acids. This CDR3 is CSARSLGGGGSNQPQHF. For the CDR3, the DNA is TGCAGTGCTAGGTCCCTGGGAGGGGGAGGAAGCAATCAGCCCCAGCATTTT.

This clonotype has just a few counts. This chain joins TRBV5-1 and TRBJ1-1; a possible D gene is TRBD1 (5 bases). Germline V lookup: CDR1 SGHRS, CDR2 YFSETQ. The germline V and J ends were trimmed by 4 bases and 1 base, with 14 bases remaining between them. This CDR3 contains 15 residues. The chain's CDR3 is CASSHSGVTNTEAFF. CDR3 nucleotides: TGCGCCAGCAGCCATTCGGGGGTCACGAACACTGAAGCTTTCTTT.

In its sample, this clonotype was seen many times. This chain joins TRBV5-1 and TRBJ2-3; 10 nucleotides match TRBD2. CDR3 length: 17 residues. V trimming: 7 bases; J trimming: 2 bases; junction bases outside the gene matches: 13. The germline V gene encodes CDR1 SGHRS and CDR2 YFSETQ. The CDR3 DNA is TGCGCCAGCTCGGTTTCTAGCGGGGGCGCCGACACAGATACGCAGTATTTT. Residues: CASSVSSGGADTDTQYF. Drawing the rest from reference TRBV5-1 and TRBJ2-3, the complete variable domain is KAGVTQTPRYLIKTRGQQVTLSCSPISGHRSVSWYQQTPGQGLQFLFEYFSETQRNKGNFPGRFSGRQFSNSRSEMNVSTLELGDSALYLCASSVSSGGADTDTQYFGPGTRLTVL.

This clonotype was counted only a few times. This chain uses TRBV27 with TRBJ2-7, with D perhaps matching TRBD1 (6 bases). The V gene's germline CDR1 is MNHEY and CDR2 SMNVEV (reference sequence). The CDR3 sequence is 13 residues long. V was clipped by 4 bases and J by 5 bases, with 12 bases between them. In DNA, the CDR3 is TGTGCCAGCAGTTCGGCAGGGGCCGACGAGCAGTACTTC. It yields the protein CASSSAGADEQYF.

This clonotype was observed a handful of times. The chain is built from TRBV27 and TRBJ2-1; 7 nucleotides agree with TRBD1. Germline lookup yields CDR1 MNHEY and CDR2 SMNVEV (reference sequence). Unmatched junction bases numbered 7, after V lost 5 bases and J lost 0 bases. The CDR3 runs to 16 residues. CDR3 in DNA: TGTGCCAGCAGTCCACAGACAGGGCCCTCCTACAATGAGCAGTTCTTC. This sequence encodes CASSPQTGPSYNEQFF.

The chain couples TRBV3-1 to TRBJ2-7, with 12 positions matching TRBD2. CDR3 size: 15 residues. V lost 5 bases, J lost 10 bases, and 12 bases stayed unmatched. CDR1 LGHDT and CDR2 YNNKEL come from the germline V gene (reference sequence). The chain's CDR3 is CASSYGTSGPRAQYF. The CDR3 DNA reads TGTGCCAGCAGCTACGGGACTAGCGGGCCAAGAGCCCAGTACTTC.

V usage is TRBV21-1 and J usage is TRBJ2-1; the D call in the table, TRBD2, was not verified against the DNA. TRBV21-1 is classified as a pseudogene. This CDR3 spans 22 amino acids. CDR3 in amino acids: CASKDPSLRTSLDRPPTHEQFF. CDR3 bases: TGTGCCAGCAAAGACCCCTCCCTCAGGACCTCCCTAGACAGGCCACCTACACATGAGCAGTTCTTC.

This clonotype showed up many times. This rearrangement joins TRBV6-2 or TRBV6-3 to TRBJ2-1, with TRBD2 matching over 8 bases. From germline, CDR1 is MNHEY and CDR2 SVGEGT. This CDR3 comprises 14 residues. With 7 bases clipped from V and 7 bases from J, the junction kept 9 bases outside the gene matches. In DNA form, the CDR3 reads TGTGCCAGCACCCCACTGGGCGGGAGGAATGAGCAGTTCTTC. Translation gives CASTPLGGRNEQFF.

V is TRBV6-6 and J is TRBJ1-5, with TRBD1 as a possible D gene (6 bases). V lost 1 base to trimming and J lost 5 bases, with 15 bases between them. The CDR3 length is 16 residues. Per germline, CDR1 MNHNY and CDR2 SVGAGI (reference sequence). The DNA of the CDR3 is TGTGCCAGCAGTTACTATCGGACAGCCATTGATCAGCCCCAGCATTTT. This translates into CASSYYRTAIDQPQHF.

This clonotype was seen only a few times. J is TRBJ2-3 and V is TRBV9; D remains ambiguous. V was trimmed by 1 base and J by 0 bases, leaving 9 bases between them. This CDR3 contains 15 residues. Germline CDR1 SGDLS, CDR2 YYNGEE. CDR3 nucleotides: TGTGCCAGCAGCGTATTGGGCAGAAGCACAGATACGCAGTATTTT. Its translation: CASSVLGRSTDTQYF.

The chain is built from TRBV5-1 and TRBJ1-2; the match to TRBD1 covers 9 bases. The CDR3 loop spans 14 amino acids. With V trimmed by 2 bases and J by 6 bases, 5 bases remained unmatched. CDR1 is SGHRS, CDR2 YFSETQ, per germline. CDR3 nucleotides: TGCGCCAGCAGCTTTACAGGGGGCGCGAATGGCTACACCTTC. It is translated as CASSFTGGANGYTF.

Points on this clonotype: A read error may be the cause here, since a much bigger clone is one base away. The rearrangement uses TRBV4-2 and TRBJ1-5; 7 positions agree with TRBD1. Germline assignment: CDR1 LGHNA and CDR2 YNFKEQ. V trimming: 3 bases; J trimming: 9 bases; junction bases outside the gene matches: 8. There are 14 residues in the CDR3. In nucleotides, the CDR3 is TGTGCCAGCAGCCACAACAGGGACAGTCGGCCCCAGCATTTT. Amino acid sequence: CASSHNRDSRPQHF.

This rearrangement joins TRBV28 to TRBJ2-4; D may be TRBD2 (5 bases). Gene TRBJ2-7 matches the end of the DNA better, so the J call may be wrong. CDR1 and CDR2 from the germline V gene are MDHEN and SYDVKM. This CDR3 has 14 residues. The CDR3 protein is CASSSTGMPHEQYF. In DNA form, the CDR3 reads TGTGCCAGCAGTTCCACCGGGATGCCCCACGAGCAGTACTTC.

The chain joins TRBV10-3 to TRBJ2-1, with D uncertain. The CDR3 length is 13 residues. The V end was cut by 1 base, the J end by 6 bases, with 7 bases between. Germline CDR1 reads ENHRY; CDR2 reads SYGVKD. In nucleotides, the CDR3 is TGTGCCATCAGTGAGTTATGGACCAATGAGCAGTTCTTC. It specifies CAISELWTNEQFF.

The J gene is TRBJ1-5, the V gene TRBV10-3; 9 bases map to TRBD1. Germline trimming cut 7 bases from V and 7 bases from J; bases unmatched to any gene: 8. The CDR3 runs 14 residues. Germline-derived CDR1 and CDR2 are ENHRY and SYGVKD. The CDR3: CAINTGGARQPQHF. CDR3 bases: TGTGCCATCAACACAGGGGGCGCGAGGCAGCCCCAGCATTTT.